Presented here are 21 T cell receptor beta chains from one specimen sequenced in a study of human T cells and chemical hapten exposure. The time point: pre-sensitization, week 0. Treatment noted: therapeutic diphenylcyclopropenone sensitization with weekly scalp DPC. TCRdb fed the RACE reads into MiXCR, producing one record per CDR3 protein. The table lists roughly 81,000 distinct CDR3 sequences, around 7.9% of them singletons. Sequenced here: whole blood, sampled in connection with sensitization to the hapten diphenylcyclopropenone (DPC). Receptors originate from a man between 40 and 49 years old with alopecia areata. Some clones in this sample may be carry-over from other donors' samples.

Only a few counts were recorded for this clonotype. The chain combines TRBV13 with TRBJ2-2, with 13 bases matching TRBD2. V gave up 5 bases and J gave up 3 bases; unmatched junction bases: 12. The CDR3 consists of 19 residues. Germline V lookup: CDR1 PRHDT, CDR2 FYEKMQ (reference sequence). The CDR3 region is CASSPRTSGRLLDTGELFF. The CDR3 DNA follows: TGTGCCAGCAGCCCAAGGACTAGCGGGAGACTCCTCGACACCGGGGAGCTGTTTTTT.

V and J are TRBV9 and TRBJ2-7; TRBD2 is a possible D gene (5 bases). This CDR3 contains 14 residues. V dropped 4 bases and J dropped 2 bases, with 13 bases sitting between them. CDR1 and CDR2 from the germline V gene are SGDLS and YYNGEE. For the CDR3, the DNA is TGTGCCAGCAGCCCCTCCAGCGGAACCTACGAGCAGTACTTC. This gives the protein CASSPSSGTYEQYF.

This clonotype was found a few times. This CDR3 is CASSQEWVDEQFF. The CDR3 DNA reads TGTGCCAGCAGCCAAGAATGGGTCGATGAGCAGTTCTTC. The chain joins TRBV3-1 to TRBJ2-1; D is ambiguous. Germline V gene sequence: CDR1 LGHDT, CDR2 YNNKEL (reference sequence). Trimming took off 0 bases at V and 8 bases at J, with 8 bases between the two ends. This CDR3 contains 13 residues.

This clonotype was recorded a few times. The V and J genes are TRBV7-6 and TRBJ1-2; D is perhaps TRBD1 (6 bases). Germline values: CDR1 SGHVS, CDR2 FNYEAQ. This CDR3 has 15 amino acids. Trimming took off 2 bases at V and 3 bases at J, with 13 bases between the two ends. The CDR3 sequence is CASSLTKGGDYGYTF. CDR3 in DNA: TGTGCCAGCAGCTTAACCAAGGGGGGGGACTATGGCTACACCTTC.

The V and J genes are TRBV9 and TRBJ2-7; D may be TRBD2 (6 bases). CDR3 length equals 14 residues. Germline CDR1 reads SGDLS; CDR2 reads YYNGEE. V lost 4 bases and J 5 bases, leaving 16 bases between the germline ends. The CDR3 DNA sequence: TGTGCCAGCAGCCGTTCGACTAGTCCTGACGAGCAGTACTTC. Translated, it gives CASSRSTSPDEQYF.

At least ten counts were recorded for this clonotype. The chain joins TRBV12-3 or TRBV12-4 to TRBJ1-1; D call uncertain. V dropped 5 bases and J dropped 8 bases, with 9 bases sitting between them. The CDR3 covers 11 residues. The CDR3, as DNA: TGTGCCAGCAGTGCTTTTTCGGAAGCTTTCTTT. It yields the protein CASSAFSEAFF.

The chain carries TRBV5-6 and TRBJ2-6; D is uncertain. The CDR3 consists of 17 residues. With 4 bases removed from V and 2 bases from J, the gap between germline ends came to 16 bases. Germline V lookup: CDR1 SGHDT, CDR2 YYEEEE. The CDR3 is CASSPPSRMTGANVLTF. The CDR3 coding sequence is TGTGCCAGCAGCCCCCCCTCGAGGATGACTGGGGCCAACGTCCTGACTTTC.

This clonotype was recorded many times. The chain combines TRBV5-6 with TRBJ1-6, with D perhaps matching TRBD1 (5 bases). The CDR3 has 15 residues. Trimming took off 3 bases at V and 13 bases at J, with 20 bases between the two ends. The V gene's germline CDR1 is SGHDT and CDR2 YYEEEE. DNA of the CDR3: TGTGCCAGCAGCTGGGACGCGGCATGGGTGTCGCCCCTCCACTTT. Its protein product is CASSWDAAWVSPLHF.

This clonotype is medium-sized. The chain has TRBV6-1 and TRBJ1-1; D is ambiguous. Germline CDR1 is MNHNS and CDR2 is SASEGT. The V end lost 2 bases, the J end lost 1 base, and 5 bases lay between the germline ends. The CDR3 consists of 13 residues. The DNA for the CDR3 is TGTGCCAGCAGTGAACGGGAGAACACTGAAGCTTTCTTT. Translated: CASSERENTEAFF.

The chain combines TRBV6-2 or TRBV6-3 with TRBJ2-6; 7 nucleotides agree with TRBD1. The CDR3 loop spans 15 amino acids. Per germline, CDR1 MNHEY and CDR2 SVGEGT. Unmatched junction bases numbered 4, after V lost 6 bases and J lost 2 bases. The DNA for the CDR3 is TGTGCCAGCAGCCCTGACAGGGCTGGGGCCAACGTCCTGACTTTC. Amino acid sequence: CASSPDRAGANVLTF.

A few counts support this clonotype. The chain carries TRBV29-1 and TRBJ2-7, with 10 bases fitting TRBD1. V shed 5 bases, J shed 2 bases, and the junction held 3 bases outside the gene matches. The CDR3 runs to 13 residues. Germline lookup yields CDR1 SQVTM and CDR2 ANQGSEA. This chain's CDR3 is CSVRDRGPYEQYF. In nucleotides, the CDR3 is TGCAGCGTTAGGGACAGGGGTCCCTACGAGCAGTACTTC.

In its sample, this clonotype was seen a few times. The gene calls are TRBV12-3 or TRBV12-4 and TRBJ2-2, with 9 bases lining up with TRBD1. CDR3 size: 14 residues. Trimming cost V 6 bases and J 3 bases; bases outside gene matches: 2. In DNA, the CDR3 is TGTGCCAGCAGGGGACAGGGCGACACCGGGGAGCTGTTTTTT. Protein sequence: CASRGQGDTGELFF.

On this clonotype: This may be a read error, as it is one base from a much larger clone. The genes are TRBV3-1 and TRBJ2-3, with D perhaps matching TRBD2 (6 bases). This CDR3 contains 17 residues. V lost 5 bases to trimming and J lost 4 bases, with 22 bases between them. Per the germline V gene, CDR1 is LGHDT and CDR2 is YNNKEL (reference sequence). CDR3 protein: CASSAQPGTGVADTQYF. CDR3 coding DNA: TGTGCCAGCAGCGCCCAACCCGGGACTGGCGTGGCAGATACGCAGTATTTT.

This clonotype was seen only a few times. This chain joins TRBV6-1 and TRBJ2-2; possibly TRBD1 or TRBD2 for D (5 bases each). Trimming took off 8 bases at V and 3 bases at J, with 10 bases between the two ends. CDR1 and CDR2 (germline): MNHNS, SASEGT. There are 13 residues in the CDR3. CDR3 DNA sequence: TGTGCCAGCTGGATGGGGGACACCGGGGAGCTGTTTTTT. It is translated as CASWMGDTGELFF.

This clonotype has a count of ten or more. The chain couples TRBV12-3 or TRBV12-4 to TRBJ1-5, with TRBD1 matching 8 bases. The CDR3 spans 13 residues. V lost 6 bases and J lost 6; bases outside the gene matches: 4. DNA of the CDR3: TGTGCCAGCAGCCAGGGGGCAGGTCAGCCCCAGCATTTT. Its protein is CASSQGAGQPQHF.

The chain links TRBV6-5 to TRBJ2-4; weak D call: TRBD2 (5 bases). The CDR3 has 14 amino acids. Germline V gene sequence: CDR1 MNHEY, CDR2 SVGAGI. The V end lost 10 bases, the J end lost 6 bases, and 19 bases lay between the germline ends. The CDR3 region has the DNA TGTGCCACCACCCCCGGGGTACCAGGAAACATTCAGTACTTC. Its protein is CATTPGVPGNIQYF.

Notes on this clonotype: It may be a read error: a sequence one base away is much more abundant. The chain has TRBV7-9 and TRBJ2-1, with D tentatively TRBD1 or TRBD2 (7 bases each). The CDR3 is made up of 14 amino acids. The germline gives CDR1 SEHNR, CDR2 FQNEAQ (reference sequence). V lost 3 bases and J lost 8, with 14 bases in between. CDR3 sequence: CASSFGAGGDEQFF. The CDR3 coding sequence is TGTGCCAGCAGCTTCGGGGCAGGGGGGGATGAGCAGTTCTTC.

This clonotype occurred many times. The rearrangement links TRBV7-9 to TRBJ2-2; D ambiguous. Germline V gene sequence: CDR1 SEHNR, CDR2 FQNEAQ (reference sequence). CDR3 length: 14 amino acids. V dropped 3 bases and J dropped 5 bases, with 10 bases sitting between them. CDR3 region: CASSFAESTGELFF. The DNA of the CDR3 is TGTGCCAGCAGCTTTGCCGAGTCAACCGGGGAGCTGTTTTTT.

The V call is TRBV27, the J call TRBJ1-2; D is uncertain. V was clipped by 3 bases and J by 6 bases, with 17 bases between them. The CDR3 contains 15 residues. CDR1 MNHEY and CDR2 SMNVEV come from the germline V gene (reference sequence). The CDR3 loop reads CASSFASAGGNGYTF. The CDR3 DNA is TGTGCCAGCAGTTTTGCGTCGGCCGGTGGGAATGGCTACACCTTC.

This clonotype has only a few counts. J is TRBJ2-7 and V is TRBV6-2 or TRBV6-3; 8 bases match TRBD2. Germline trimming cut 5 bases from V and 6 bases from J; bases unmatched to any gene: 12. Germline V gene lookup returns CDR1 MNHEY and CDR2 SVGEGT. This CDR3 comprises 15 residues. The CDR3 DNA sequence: TGTGCCAGCAGTCCAAGAGGGAGCGGGAGCGTCGAGCAGTACTTC. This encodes CASSPRGSGSVEQYF.

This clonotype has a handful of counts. The CDR3 protein is CASSTGTGAIKLFF. CDR3 coding DNA: TGTGCCAGCAGCACGGGGACAGGGGCTATAAAACTGTTTTTT. The chain couples TRBV6-5 to TRBJ1-4; TRBD1 aligns across 10 bases. The germline V gene has CDR1 MNHEY and CDR2 SVGAGI. CDR3 length: 14 residues. With V trimmed by 6 bases and J by 10 bases, 8 bases remained unmatched.